This entry describes one T cell receptor beta chain. Its antigen target is currently unknown. No base quality information exists; no much larger clone differs at one position. These data are taken from a study of blood T cell dynamics during melanoma immunotherapy (dated by TCRdb to the early 2020s). Turning to the overall study: The patients had metastatic melanoma and were given first-line pembrolizumab or nivolumab plus ipilimumab as standard of care in the United Kingdom. To identify early correlates of response, the study profiled peripheral T cell receptor repertoires in patients with metastatic melanoma before and after one cycle of checkpoint inhibitor therapy. A training cohort was formed from consecutive patients, and a further independent group of patients from the same centre was pooled into an external validation set.

Every bulk PBMC sample had a fixed 350 ng of DNA loaded. TCR beta CDR3 sequences were amplified from genomic DNA with the immunoSEQ TCRb Assay kit following manufacturer instructions. The KAPA Library Quantification Kit for Illumina platforms was used to quantify the pooled libraries by qPCR. Pooled libraries were sequenced on an Illumina NextSeq 500, clustered at 0.6-1.1 pM. As for how the authors treated the data: TCR data were analyzed using immunoSEQ ANALYZER and the R LymphoSeq package. A rearrangement efficiency score was calculated as productive divided by the sum of productive and non-productive CDR3 sequences. Clonality was assessed using the Gini coefficient and diversity using the Renyi index at alpha=1, with pairwise comparisons between timepoints within each patient. In LymphoSeq, clonal relatedness was computed using an edit distance of 3, and repertoire similarity was computed using the Bhattacharyya coefficient. Linear discriminant analysis on week-3 changes in clonality and diversity was built with the R MASS and caret packages to classify response. TCRdb stores this immuneACCESS table with in-frame sequences only. Part of the clones is absent; in the studies checked, under half of the shortfall reflects unresolved V genes, and no reason is known for the rest. Clone size and V and J calls were adopted from that table, with D and trimming inferred from the DNA. The sample profile shows more than 10,000 clones; approximately 80% of them were found once. The top ten constitute about a fifth of the sample.

Summary of the overall study and its limitations: The relatively small sample size was acknowledged as a potential limitation on generalization of the results. The study could not determine whether the T cell clones driving repertoire changes were melanoma-specific or reflected general immune activation. Unlike progressors, patients who went on to achieve disease control showed a bifurcated reorganization of the PBMC repertoire at W3, with either increased clonality or increased diversity.

What this sample's time point label stands for: week 3, after first cycle of checkpoint inhibitor. Blood samples were taken at two points: before treatment (T0) and at week 3 (W3), which came after the first cycle of checkpoint blockade. Except for a couple of patients with rapid clinical progression, response was assessed 12 weeks after the first infusion by RECIST 1.1; disease control meant complete response, partial response or stable disease. Any patient who had received prior systemic cancer treatment, was on concomitant immunosuppressant therapy or had synchronous other active malignancies was excluded. TCR beta was sequenced in both bulk PBMC and plasma cell-free DNA in order to track circulating cells as well as T cell turnover. PBMC were isolated from blood with Lymphoprep and SepMate tubes, followed by red cell lysis. QIAamp DNA Blood Mini kits were used to extract DNA from PBMC and from sorted T cell subsets.

Cut back by 4 bases and 7 bases, the V and J ends lie 17 bases apart. CDR1 and CDR2 were assigned from the germline V gene as MNHNS and SASEGT. From the cysteine up to the phenylalanine, the CDR3 has a length of 15 residues. Only the CDR3 DNA is retained, 45 bases long and in frame from the first base. Here the sequenced sample was blood, taken from a patient treated with checkpoint blockade. The sequence came from a human donor with melanoma. The rearranged chain carries TRBV6-1 and TRBJ1-5; the D gene remains uncertain. The CDR3 protein sequence reads: CASSASRALGQPQHF. Here is the DNA: TGTGCCAGCAGTGCCTCCCGGGCTTTAGGGCAGCCCCAGCATTTT.